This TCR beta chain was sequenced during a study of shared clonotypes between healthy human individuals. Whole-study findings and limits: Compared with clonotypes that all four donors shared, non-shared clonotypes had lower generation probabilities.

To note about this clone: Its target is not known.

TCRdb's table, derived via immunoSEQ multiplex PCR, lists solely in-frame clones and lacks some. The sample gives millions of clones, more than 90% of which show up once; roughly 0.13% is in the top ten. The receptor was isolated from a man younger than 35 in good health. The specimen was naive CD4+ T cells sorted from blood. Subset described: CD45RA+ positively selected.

This chain's CDR3 is CASSMVQVGTNSPLHF. DNA for the CDR3: TGTGCCAGTAGTATGGTACAGGTGGGGACGAATTCACCCCTCCACTTT. The chain has TRBV19 and TRBJ1-6; maybe TRBD1 (5 bases). The germline CDR1 and CDR2 sequences are LNHDA and SQIVND (reference sequence). V was clipped by 3 bases and J by 7 bases, with 16 bases between them. This CDR3 is built from 16 residues.